The 9 T cell receptor beta chains in this list originate from one sample, sequenced in a study of OX40 agonist ivuxolimab in advanced cancers. TCRdb keeps only in-frame clones here, not all; method: immunoSEQ multiplex PCR. Counted here are tens of thousands of clones, about 91% occurring once; the ten biggest clones make up around 6.9%. Sequenced material: CD4+ or CD8+ T cells sorted from blood, taken in a trial of the OX40 agonist ivuxolimab. These receptors were collected from an adult with an advanced solid tumor such as melanoma, head and neck, liver or kidney cancer.

V is TRBV6-1 and J is TRBJ2-7, with 8 bases fitting TRBD1. The CDR3 spans 14 residues. V was clipped by 4 bases and J by 4 bases; unmatched bases: 6. CDR1 and CDR2 from the germline V gene are MNHNS and SASEGT. The CDR3 loop reads CASSATGGQYEQYF. The CDR3 region has the DNA TGTGCCAGCAGTGCAACAGGGGGTCAATACGAGCAGTACTTC.

This chain connects TRBV5-1 to TRBJ1-1; 11 bases map to TRBD1. The CDR3 extends over 16 amino acids. V shed 0 bases and J 1 base; nucleotides not matched to a gene: 2. Germline lookup yields CDR1 SGHRS and CDR2 YFSETQ. The CDR3 nucleotides read TGCGCCAGCAGCTTGGAAGGACAGGGGGCGAACACTGAAGCTTTCTTT. This codes for CASSLEGQGANTEAFF.

The V call is TRBV5-1, the J call TRBJ2-3; no firm D call. The germline V and J ends were trimmed by 0 bases and 6 bases, with 5 bases remaining between them. Germline CDR1 SGHRS, CDR2 YFSETQ. The CDR3 sequence is 12 residues long. This CDR3 reads CASSLALDTQYF. CDR3 bases: TGCGCCAGCAGCTTGGCATTGGATACGCAGTATTTT.

The rearrangement links TRBV6-5 to TRBJ1-1, with TRBD1 matching 8 bases. J gave up 7 bases and V 0 bases, and 4 bases lay outside the gene matches. This CDR3 is built from 14 residues. CDR1 MNHEY and CDR2 SVGAGI come from the germline V gene. The CDR3 here is CASSYSRTGSEAFF. The CDR3 nucleotides are TGTGCCAGCAGTTACTCGAGGACAGGGAGTGAAGCTTTCTTT.

The chain links TRBV4-2 to TRBJ2-2; 10 bases agree with TRBD2. V trimming: 2 bases; J trimming: 7 bases; junction bases outside the gene matches: 7. Germline CDR1 reads LGHNA; CDR2 reads YNFKEQ. This CDR3 contains 16 residues. The CDR3, as DNA: TGTGCCAGCAGCCAACCGAGCGGGAGGGGGATCGGGGAGCTGTTTTTT. It is translated as CASSQPSGRGIGELFF.

The gene calls are TRBV5-1 and TRBJ2-5, with TRBD2 matching over 8 bases. CDR3 length equals 15 residues. V lost 1 base and J lost 5; bases outside the gene matches: 7. Germline CDR1 reads SGHRS; CDR2 reads YFSETQ. CDR3 protein: CASSLTGGPSETQYF. Here the CDR3 DNA reads TGCGCCAGCAGCTTGACGGGAGGGCCCTCGGAGACCCAGTACTTC.

The chain uses TRBV16 and TRBJ1-1; 7 bases agree with TRBD1. Unmatched junction bases numbered 1, after V lost 3 bases and J lost 0 bases. CDR1 is KGHSY and CDR2 is FQNENV in the germline V gene. There are 14 residues in the CDR3. In DNA form, the CDR3 reads TGTGCCAGCAGCCAGGACAGGATGAACACTGAAGCTTTCTTT. Translation gives CASSQDRMNTEAFF.

J is TRBJ1-5 and V is TRBV2, with D perhaps TRBD1 (5 bases). The V gene lost 3 bases and the J gene lost 4 bases, with 10 bases spanning the gap. The CDR3 is 14 residues long. Germline CDR1 is SNHLY and CDR2 is FYNNEI. The CDR3 reads CASSDVGGNQPQHF. The CDR3 DNA is TGTGCCAGCAGTGATGTCGGGGGAAATCAGCCCCAGCATTTT.

J is TRBJ2-7 and V is TRBV18, with 7 bases that match TRBD1. The CDR3 runs 15 residues. V shed 6 bases and J 0 bases; nucleotides not matched to a gene: 8. Germline lookup yields CDR1 KGHSH and CDR2 LQKENI. DNA for the CDR3: TGTGCCAGCTCCCGCGACAGGGTTAGCTCCTACGAGCAGTACTTC. It yields the protein CASSRDRVSSYEQYF.